This passage covers 14 T cell receptor beta chains from one sample sequenced in a study of blood T cells in healthy people across ages. A second PCR, run for about 6 to 11 cycles, used a sample-barcoded 5' primer plus a J-beta primer mix. Via MiXCR, TCRdb re-called the 5' RACE reads, giving one row per CDR3 protein. The table lists approximately 800,000 distinct CDR3 sequences, about 62% of them singletons, with 28% in the top ten. The specimen sequenced was blood. The receptors derive from a man aged 25 to 45 in good health.

The V gene is TRBV20-1, the J gene TRBJ2-7, with 8 bases that match TRBD2. Germline V gene sequence: CDR1 DFQATT, CDR2 SNEGSKA (reference sequence). The ends lost 5 bases at V and 3 bases at J; junction bases unmatched: 9. This CDR3 spans 14 amino acids. In DNA, the CDR3 is TGCAGTGCTCGCGGGGGGTCAGCTCGCTACGAGCAGTACTTC. Protein: CSARGGSARYEQYF.

CDR3 in DNA: TGTGCCAGCAGTTACAGCGGGGCGAAGGGCGTTAACTATGGCTACACCTTC. Its translation is CASSYSGAKGVNYGYTF. The V and J genes are TRBV6-2 or TRBV6-3 and TRBJ1-2, with D possibly matching TRBD1 (5 bases). V was shortened by 2 bases and J by 1 base, with 17 bases between the two germline ends. Looked up from germline, CDR1 is MNHEY and CDR2 is SVGEGT. The CDR3 spans 17 residues.

This clonotype occurred a few times. The chain employs TRBV11-3 and TRBJ2-3, with 7 bases aligning to TRBD2. With V trimmed by 0 bases and J by 4 bases, 7 bases remained unmatched. This CDR3 contains 16 residues. CDR1 and CDR2 (germline): SGHNT, YENEEA. The CDR3 nucleotides read TGTGCCAGCAGCTTAGATCGGCTAGCGGTGTCAGATACGCAGTATTTT. Translation gives CASSLDRLAVSDTQYF.

The V gene is TRBV6-6, the J gene TRBJ2-1; possible D gene TRBD1, 5 bases. Germline lookup yields CDR1 MNHNY and CDR2 SVGAGI (reference sequence). Trimming removed 2 bases at V and 6 bases at J, with 14 bases between. The CDR3 has 15 residues. The CDR3 is CASSYPTVLSNEQFF. DNA of the CDR3: TGTGCCAGCAGTTACCCGACAGTGCTAAGCAATGAGCAGTTCTTC.

The sample holds a few counts of this clonotype. The V call is TRBV29-1, the J call TRBJ1-4; D gene uncertain. There are 12 residues in the CDR3. V was shortened by 4 bases and J by 8 bases, with 11 bases between the two germline ends. Germline values: CDR1 SQVTM, CDR2 ANQGSEA. The CDR3 DNA follows: TGCAGCGTTGGAAGGGAGGAGGAAAAACTGTTTTTT. It translates to CSVGREEEKLFF.

The chain employs TRBV29-1 and TRBJ2-1, with 8 bases identical to TRBD2. The length of the CDR3 is 15 residues. J was trimmed by 7 bases and V by 7 bases; bases with no gene match: 15. Per germline, CDR1 SQVTM and CDR2 ANQGSEA. The DNA of the CDR3 is TGCAGCGGGTCGGATACCGGGACTAGATGGAATGAGCAGTTCTTC. This gives the protein CSGSDTGTRWNEQFF.

The chain has TRBV24-1 and TRBJ1-1; maybe TRBD1 (5 bases). The length of the CDR3 is 15 residues. V was pared by 5 bases and J by 3 bases, with 15 bases between. Per germline, CDR1 KGHDR and CDR2 SFDVKD. The CDR3 loop is CATSAPGGGDTEAFF. CDR3 bases: TGTGCCACCAGTGCCCCCGGGGGGGGAGACACTGAAGCTTTCTTT.

V usage is TRBV4-1 and J usage is TRBJ2-3, with 9 bases aligning to TRBD2. The CDR3 has 16 amino acids. CDR1 MGHRA and CDR2 YSYEKL come from the germline V gene. The J segment lost 1 base and the V segment lost 0 bases, leaving 2 bases of the junction unmatched. CDR3 nucleotide sequence: TGCGCCAGCAGCCAAGAGGTAGCGGGGGGCACAGATACGCAGTATTTT. This sequence encodes CASSQEVAGGTDTQYF.

This clonotype was counted a single time. V usage is TRBV7-2 and J usage is TRBJ2-3; D call uncertain. This CDR3 is 12 amino acids long. V lost 3 bases and J 7 bases, leaving 8 bases between the germline ends. CDR1 and CDR2 from the germline V gene are SGHTA and FQGNSA. The CDR3 is CASSFETYTQYF. The CDR3 DNA reads as TGTGCCAGCAGCTTCGAGACTTATACGCAGTATTTT. Based on the CDR3 plus reference TRBV7-2 and TRBJ2-3, the full variable domain is GAGVSQSPSNKVTEKGKDVELRCDPISGHTALYWYRQSLGQGLEFLIYFQGNSAPDKSGLPSDRFSAERTGGSVSTLTIQRTQQEDSAVYLCASSFETYTQYFGPGTRLTVL.

The rearrangement uses TRBV11-2 and TRBJ2-4, with D maybe TRBD2 (5 bases). Trimming took off 5 bases at V and 8 bases at J, with 7 bases between the two ends. CDR3 length: 11 amino acids. Germline assignment: CDR1 SGHAT and CDR2 FQNNGV. The CDR3 sequence: CASSPRDIQYF. The CDR3 DNA reads TGTGCCAGCAGCCCGAGGGACATTCAGTACTTC.

This chain joins TRBV15 and TRBJ2-1; D gene uncertain. Between the trimmed V and J ends, which lost 0 bases and 4 bases, there was a span of 4 bases. The CDR3 consists of 13 residues. CDR1 and CDR2 from the germline V gene are LNHNV and YYDKDF (reference sequence). The CDR3 here is CATSREYYNEQFF. In DNA form, the CDR3 reads TGTGCCACCAGCAGAGAGTATTACAATGAGCAGTTCTTC.

This sequence joins TRBV9 and TRBJ2-1, with 11 bases fitting TRBD2. Trimming took 0 bases from V and 9 from J; bases not matched to a gene: 5. Germline V gives CDR1 SGDLS, CDR2 YYNGEE. The CDR3 is made up of 15 amino acids. The CDR3 spells CASSVVAGGPSEQFF. CDR3 sequence (DNA): TGTGCCAGCAGCGTAGTAGCGGGGGGGCCAAGTGAGCAGTTCTTC.

This rearrangement joins TRBV20-1 to TRBJ2-1, with TRBD2 identical over 11 bases. CDR3 length: 17 residues. V shed 6 bases and J 3 bases; nucleotides not matched to a gene: 13. Germline-derived CDR1 and CDR2 are DFQATT and SNEGSKA (reference sequence). The CDR3 bases are TGCAGTGCGCTATACGTACTAGCGGGAGCATTCTACAATGAGCAGTTCTTC. Translated: CSALYVLAGAFYNEQFF.

The chain links TRBV3-1 to TRBJ2-5, with 8 bases lining up with TRBD2. This CDR3 spans 14 amino acids. With 3 bases clipped from V and 11 bases from J, the junction kept 11 bases outside the gene matches. Germline loops: CDR1 LGHDT, CDR2 YNNKEL (reference sequence). The CDR3, as DNA: TGTGCCAGCAGCCACAGCGGGACTAGACGAGAGCAGTACTTC. It specifies CASSHSGTRREQYF.